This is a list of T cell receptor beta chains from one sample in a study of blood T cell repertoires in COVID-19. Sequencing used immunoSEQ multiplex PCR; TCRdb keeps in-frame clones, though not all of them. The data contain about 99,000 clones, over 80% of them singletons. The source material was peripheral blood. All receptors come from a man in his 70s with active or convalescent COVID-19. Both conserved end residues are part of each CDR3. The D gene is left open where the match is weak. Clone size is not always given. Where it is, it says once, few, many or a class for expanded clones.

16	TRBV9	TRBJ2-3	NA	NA	TGTGCCAGCAGCGTAGGTGGGGGCCGTATCGTAGATACGCAGTATTTT	CASSVGGGRIVDTQYF
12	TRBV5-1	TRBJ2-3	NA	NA	TGCGCCAGCAGCTCCAACACAGATACGCAGTATTTT	CASSSNTDTQYF
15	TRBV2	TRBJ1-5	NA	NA	TGTGCCAGCATGAAGACAGCTAATAGCAATCAGCCCCAGCATTTT	CASMKTANSNQPQHF
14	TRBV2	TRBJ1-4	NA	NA	TGTGCCAGCAGTGAAGGACTCATGGGTGAAAAACTGTTTTTT	CASSEGLMGEKLFF
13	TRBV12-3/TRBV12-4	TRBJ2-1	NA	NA	NA	CASSKVGGGAVFF
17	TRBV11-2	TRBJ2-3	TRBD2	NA	TGTGCCAGCAGCCCAAGGACTAGCGGGGGGCTCACAGATACGCAGTATTTT	CASSPRTSGGLTDTQYF
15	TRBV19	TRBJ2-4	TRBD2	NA	TGTGCCAGTAGTATGATTGGGGGGGGTGAAGACATTCAGTACTTC	CASSMIGGGEDIQYF
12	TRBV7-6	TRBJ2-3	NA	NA	TGTGCCAGCAGCCCCTACGGAGATACGCAGTATTTT	CASSPYGDTQYF
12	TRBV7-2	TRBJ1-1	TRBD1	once	TGTGCCAGCAGCCCGGGACAGCCAGTAGGTTTCTTT	CASSPGQPVGFF
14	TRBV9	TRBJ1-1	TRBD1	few	TGTGCCAGCAGCGTGGGACAGTTGAACACTGAAGCTTTCTTT	CASSVGQLNTEAFF
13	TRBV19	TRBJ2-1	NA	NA	TGTGCCTCAAGAGGGAGCTCCTACAATGAGCAGTTCTTC	CASRGSSYNEQFF
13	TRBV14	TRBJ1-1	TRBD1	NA	TGTGCCAGCAGCCGACAGGGCGCGGGGGAAGCTTTCTTT	CASSRQGAGEAFF
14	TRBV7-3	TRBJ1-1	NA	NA	TGTGCCAGCAGCCCTTCGGACTCGAACACTGAAGCTTTCTTT	CASSPSDSNTEAFF
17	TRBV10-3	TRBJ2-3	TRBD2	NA	TGTGCCATCAGTGAAGGCCTAGCGGGGGGCATTATGGATACGCAGTATTTT	CAISEGLAGGIMDTQYF
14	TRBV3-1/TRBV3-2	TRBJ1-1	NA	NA	TGTGCCAGCAGCCAAGGTCAGGGCAGGGGTGGGGCTTTCTTT	CASSQGQGRGGAFF
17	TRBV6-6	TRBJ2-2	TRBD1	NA	TGTGCCAGCAGTCGACAACTGGGACAGGGGTACACCGGGGAGCTGTTTTTT	CASSRQLGQGYTGELFF
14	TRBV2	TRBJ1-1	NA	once	TGTGCCAGCAGTGCCAGTACAATGAACACTGAAGCTTTCTTT	CASSASTMNTEAFF
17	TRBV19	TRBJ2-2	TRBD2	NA	TGTGCCAGTACTCCGGGACTAGCGGATACGAACACCGGGGAGCTGTTTTTT	CASTPGLADTNTGELFF
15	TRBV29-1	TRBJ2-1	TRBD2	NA	TGCAGCGTTGAAGACCCTACAACTAGCGGCAATGAGCAGTTCTTC	CSVEDPTTSGNEQFF
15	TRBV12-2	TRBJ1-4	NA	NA	TGTGCAAGTCGCGACAGATTAGCTGCTAATGAAAAACTGTTTTTT	CASRDRLAANEKLFF
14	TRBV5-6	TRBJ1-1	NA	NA	TGTGCCAGCAGCTTGGATCGTGGCGGGACTGAAGCTTTCTTT	CASSLDRGGTEAFF
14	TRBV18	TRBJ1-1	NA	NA	TGTGCCAGCTCACCACTCAGTAAGAACACTGAAGCTTTCTTT	CASSPLSKNTEAFF
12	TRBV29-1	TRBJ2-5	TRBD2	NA	TGCAGCGTTACTAGCGGCCAAGAGACCCAGTACTTC	CSVTSGQETQYF
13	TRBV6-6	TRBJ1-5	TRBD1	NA	TGTGCCAGCCGGACAGGGAGCAATCAGCCCCAGCATTTT	CASRTGSNQPQHF
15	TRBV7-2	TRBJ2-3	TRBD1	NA	TGTGCCAGCAGCCCTAGCCGGGACAGGGGGAATACGCAGTATTTT	CASSPSRDRGNTQYF
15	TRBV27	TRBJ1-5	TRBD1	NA	TGTGCCAGCAGTTTAGAGGGGGCGCTTAATCAGCCCCAGCATTTT	CASSLEGALNQPQHF
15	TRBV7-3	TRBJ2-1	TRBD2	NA	TGTGCCAGCAGCTTAAGGACTAGCGGGGGATTTGAGCAGTTCTTC	CASSLRTSGGFEQFF